These 27 T cell receptor beta chains came from one sample sequenced in a study of blood T cells in healthy people across ages. A sample-barcoded 5' primer and a J-beta primer mix were used in a second PCR of roughly 7 to 11 cycles. TCRdb used MiXCR to reprocess the 5' RACE reads, holding one entry per CDR3 protein. The repertoire consists of roughly 560,000 distinct CDR3 sequences, with about 24% occurring once and the leading ten covering 8.7%. These data are also associated with another study on T cells of mothers and their children.

The sequenced sample consisted of blood. Every receptor here comes from a boy aged 5-17 years in good health.

The chain employs TRBV7-3 and TRBJ2-7, with D perhaps TRBD1 or TRBD2 (6 bases each). CDR1 and CDR2 (germline): SGHTA, FQGTGA. V was shortened by 6 bases and J by 3 bases, with 18 bases between the two germline ends. The CDR3 covers 15 residues. CDR3 bases: TGTGCCAGCAGTGTCGCCGGGGGCCAGTTCTACGAGCAGTACTTC. Amino acid sequence: CASSVAGGQFYEQYF.

This clonotype was seen only a few times. The V and J genes are TRBV24-1 and TRBJ2-5; either TRBD1 or TRBD2 may supply D (5 bases each). CDR3 length: 15 amino acids. Trimming cost V 4 bases and J 2 bases, with 13 bases left between them. From germline, CDR1 is KGHDR and CDR2 SFDVKD. This CDR3 is CATSDPRWGQETQYF. CDR3 coding DNA: TGTGCCACCAGTGACCCGAGGTGGGGGCAAGAGACCCAGTACTTC.

This clonotype has just a few counts. The rearrangement links TRBV20-1 to TRBJ2-1, with 10 bases matching TRBD1. Germline V lookup: CDR1 DFQATT, CDR2 SNEGSKA (reference sequence). This CDR3 has 17 residues. The ends lost 5 bases at V and 0 bases at J; junction bases unmatched: 10. Written as DNA, the CDR3 is TGCAGTGCTGAGACCGGGACAGGGGTTAACTCCTACAATGAGCAGTTCTTC. This translates into CSAETGTGVNSYNEQFF.

This clonotype was observed a few times. The chain carries TRBV28 and TRBJ2-7; no clear D gene. V was shortened by 3 bases and J by 0 bases, with 12 bases between the two germline ends. This CDR3 has 15 amino acids. Per germline, CDR1 MDHEN and CDR2 SYDVKM. The CDR3 is CASSFEQQSSYEQYF. CDR3 sequence (DNA): TGTGCCAGCAGTTTTGAACAGCAATCCTCCTACGAGCAGTACTTC.

This clonotype showed up many times. The chain couples TRBV9 to TRBJ1-2; perhaps TRBD1 as D (6 bases). The CDR3 totals 14 residues. Germline V gene sequence: CDR1 SGDLS, CDR2 YYNGEE. V was trimmed by 0 bases and J by 8 bases, leaving 14 bases between them. CDR3 coding DNA: TGTGCCAGCAGCGTAGCCGGACAGACGGCCGGCTACACCTTC. It translates to CASSVAGQTAGYTF.

This chain links TRBV5-1 with TRBJ2-5, with D perhaps matching TRBD2 (5 bases). Germline CDR1 SGHRS, CDR2 YFSETQ. V was shortened by 2 bases and J by 5 bases, with 22 bases between the two germline ends. CDR3 length: 17 amino acids. The CDR3 here is CASSFSSLGGVRETQYF. In DNA form, the CDR3 reads TGCGCCAGCAGCTTCTCGTCTCTTGGAGGAGTGCGGGAGACCCAGTACTTC. The full variable domain, its missing parts supplied by reference TRBV5-1 and TRBJ2-5, is KAGVTQTPRYLIKTRGQQVTLSCSPISGHRSVSWYQQTPGQGLQFLFEYFSETQRNKGNFPGRFSGRQFSNSRSEMNVSTLELGDSALYLCASSFSSLGGVRETQYFGPGTRLLVL.

The V gene is TRBV4-1, the J gene TRBJ2-7; 11 bases are a match to TRBD1. Germline V gives CDR1 MGHRA, CDR2 YSYEKL. V lost 4 bases, J lost 2 bases, and 4 bases stayed unmatched. The CDR3 runs 15 residues. CDR3 amino acids: CASSLGTGGTYEQYF. CDR3 nucleotide sequence: TGCGCCAGCAGCCTAGGGACAGGGGGTACCTACGAGCAGTACTTC.

This clonotype was observed a handful of times. The V gene is TRBV6-5, the J gene TRBJ1-2; 7 nucleotides match TRBD1. Germline CDR1 MNHEY, CDR2 SVGAGI. J was trimmed by 4 bases and V by 0 bases; bases with no gene match: 5. The CDR3 extends over 15 amino acids. The CDR3 DNA follows: TGTGCCAGCAGTTACTCGAGAGGGGGCGGCTATGGCTACACCTTC. Translating it yields CASSYSRGGGYGYTF.

This clonotype was seen only a few times. The chain combines TRBV20-1 with TRBJ2-2; D call uncertain. Germline V lookup: CDR1 DFQATT, CDR2 SNEGSKA (reference sequence). Trimming cost V 0 bases and J 4 bases, with 15 bases left between them. There are 16 residues in the CDR3. The CDR3: CSARDHTAGLTGELFF. The CDR3 bases are TGCAGTGCTAGAGATCATACCGCAGGCCTCACCGGGGAGCTGTTTTTT.

The gene calls are TRBV4-1 and TRBJ1-1; D is possibly TRBD1 (6 bases). Trimming removed 2 bases from V and 6 bases from J, with 25 bases in between. From germline, CDR1 is MGHRA and CDR2 YSYEKL. The CDR3 sequence is 18 residues long. CDR3 sequence (DNA): TGCGCCAGCAGCCAATTCCTACGAGGGGGGGCGCGGGACGCTGAAGCTTTCTTT. It codes for CASSQFLRGGARDAEAFF.

The chain carries TRBV6-5 and TRBJ2-3; 7 positions agree with TRBD1. V shed 0 bases and J 0 bases; nucleotides not matched to a gene: 3. The CDR3 spans 16 residues. Per germline, CDR1 MNHEY and CDR2 SVGAGI. Here the CDR3 reads CASSYSGQASTDTQYF. The DNA of the CDR3 is TGTGCCAGCAGTTACTCAGGACAGGCTAGCACAGATACGCAGTATTTT.

This clonotype came up once. The chain carries TRBV6-5 and TRBJ1-3; no definite D call. This CDR3 is 15 amino acids long. Germline loops: CDR1 MNHEY, CDR2 SVGAGI. Trimming pared 2 bases from V and 0 bases from J, leaving 8 bases between. CDR3 sequence: CASSYRRSSGNTIYF. CDR3 bases: TGTGCCAGCAGTTACCGCCGGTCCTCTGGAAACACCATATATTTT.

In its sample, this clonotype was seen a few times. The chain has TRBV13 and TRBJ1-1, with 8 bases lining up with TRBD1. The V gene end was trimmed by 3 bases and the J gene end by 6 bases; junction bases not matched to a gene: 6. Germline V gene data show CDR1 as PRHDT and CDR2 as FYEKMQ (reference sequence). The length of the CDR3 is 14 residues. The CDR3 DNA sequence: TGTGCCAGCAGCTTCGGGGCAGGGGGCCCTGAAGCTTTCTTT. Translated: CASSFGAGGPEAFF.

The V gene is TRBV10-3, the J gene TRBJ1-2, with D maybe TRBD1 (5 bases). There are 12 residues in the CDR3. The germline V gene encodes CDR1 ENHRY and CDR2 SYGVKD. V gave up 4 bases and J gave up 7 bases, with 10 bases separating them. The CDR3 reads CAISGGRGGYTF. In DNA form, the CDR3 reads TGTGCCATCAGTGGTGGAAGGGGTGGCTACACCTTC.

The count of this clonotype is one. The chain uses TRBV6-2 or TRBV6-3 and TRBJ2-6; the match to TRBD2 covers 10 bases. The CDR3 extends over 17 amino acids. Losses at the gene ends were 6 bases for V and 0 bases for J; bases not matched to a gene: 5. Germline V gene data show CDR1 as MNHEY and CDR2 as SVGEGT. Written as DNA, the CDR3 is TGTGCCAGCAGCACGACTAGCGGGTTCTCTGGGGCCAACGTCCTGACTTTC. Translated: CASSTTSGFSGANVLTF.

This clonotype was recorded a few times. J is TRBJ1-1 and V is TRBV7-2; D may be TRBD1 (5 bases). The CDR3 runs to 14 residues. The V end was cut by 4 bases, the J end by 2 bases, with 11 bases between. Per the germline V gene, CDR1 is SGHTA and CDR2 is FQGNSA. CDR3: CASSWGGFNTEAFF. CDR3 in DNA: TGTGCCAGCAGCTGGGGGGGATTCAACACTGAAGCTTTCTTT.

The chain combines TRBV7-2 with TRBJ1-2; the D is unclear. V shed 8 bases and J shed 4 bases, with 17 bases lying between them. The CDR3 loop spans 14 amino acids. Germline CDR1 SGHTA, CDR2 FQGNSA. In DNA form, the CDR3 reads TGTGCCAGCTCCCCAGGTTCCCCCATCTATGGCTACACCTTC. It specifies CASSPGSPIYGYTF.

The rearrangement joins TRBV20-1 to TRBJ2-5, with a weak D call TRBD2 (7 bases). This CDR3 has 16 residues. Trimming cost V 3 bases and J 1 base, with 18 bases left between them. CDR1 and CDR2 (germline): DFQATT, SNEGSKA (reference sequence). The CDR3: CSASNPRRGPQETQYF. The CDR3, as DNA: TGCAGTGCTAGTAACCCCCGGCGGGGGCCCCAAGAGACCCAGTACTTC.

This clonotype was seen more than once but under ten times. The chain joins TRBV6-2 or TRBV6-3 to TRBJ2-5; TRBD1 agrees at 7 bases. This CDR3 is 13 amino acids long. Germline loops: CDR1 MNHEY, CDR2 SVGEGT. After removal of 7 bases from V and 5 bases from J, the junction contained 7 bases not matched to a gene. The CDR3 is CASIEGAGETQYF. CDR3 in DNA: TGTGCCAGCATCGAGGGGGCTGGGGAGACCCAGTACTTC.

Notes on this clonotype: Mismatch with germline at one junction end may stem from a read error. This chain connects TRBV29-1 to TRBJ2-2; maybe TRBD1 (6 bases). The CDR3 loop spans 16 amino acids. The germline gives CDR1 SQVTM, CDR2 ANQGSEA. This chain's CDR3 is CSVEDWGQGKTGEPFF. The CDR3 DNA is TGCAGCGTTGAAGATTGGGGGCAGGGGAAGACCGGGGAGCCGTTTTTT.

This chain links TRBV27 with TRBJ2-4; 12 bases are shared with TRBD2. This CDR3 has 17 residues. CDR1 and CDR2 from the germline V gene are MNHEY and SMNVEV (reference sequence). Trimming cost V 4 bases and J 1 base; bases outside gene matches: 5. CDR3 nucleotide sequence: TGTGCCAGCAGTTCTAGCGGGGGGGCCTTCGCCAAAAACATTCAGTACTTC. This encodes CASSSSGGAFAKNIQYF.

In its sample, this clonotype was seen many times. The chain combines TRBV4-3 with TRBJ2-7; D gene unclear. The CDR3 has 15 amino acids. Looked up from germline, CDR1 is LGHNA and CDR2 is YSLEER. V lost 0 bases and J 0 bases, leaving 9 bases between the germline ends. CDR3 sequence (DNA): TGCGCCAGCAGCCAAGATAGAGACTCCTCCTACGAGCAGTACTTC. Translated, it gives CASSQDRDSSYEQYF.

This clonotype was found a few times. The rearrangement uses TRBV6-2 or TRBV6-3 and TRBJ2-5; TRBD2 aligns across 8 bases. The J call is doubtful: the DNA matches TRBJ2-1 better. CDR3 length: 15 residues. Per the germline V gene, CDR1 is MNHEY and CDR2 is SVGEGT. CDR3 nucleotide sequence: TGTGCCAGCAGTCCTACGGGGGGGGCCTACAATGAGCAGTTCTTC. Protein: CASSPTGGAYNEQFF.

V is TRBV9 and J is TRBJ2-7, with 7 bases aligning to TRBD2. J gave up 4 bases and V 0 bases, and 7 bases lay outside the gene matches. In germline, CDR1 is SGDLS, CDR2 YYNGEE. The CDR3 loop spans 15 amino acids. CDR3 in amino acids: CASSVAAGVGYEQYF. CDR3 bases: TGTGCCAGCAGCGTAGCTGCGGGAGTTGGGTACGAGCAGTACTTC.

V and J are TRBV20-1 and TRBJ2-7, with TRBD1 matching over 12 bases. Per germline, CDR1 DFQATT and CDR2 SNEGSKA (reference sequence). The CDR3 has 16 residues. J lost 4 bases, V lost 5 bases, and 12 bases had no gene match. The chain's CDR3 is CSAGTGGAGRFYEQYF. CDR3 DNA sequence: TGCAGTGCTGGGACAGGGGGCGCCGGGAGGTTTTACGAGCAGTACTTC.

In DNA, the CDR3 is TGTGCCAGCAGGGTTGGCACTGAAGCTTTCTTT. It encodes CASRVGTEAFF. J is TRBJ1-1 and V is TRBV2; D gene uncertain. Trimming stripped 6 bases from V and 4 bases from J, with 6 bases between. This CDR3 comprises 11 residues. The germline gives CDR1 SNHLY, CDR2 FYNNEI.

Turning to this clonotype: One end of the junction does not line up with germline, which may come from a read error. This rearrangement joins TRBV15 to TRBJ2-2; 9 nucleotides match TRBD1. This CDR3 has 14 residues. Germline loops: CDR1 LNHNV, CDR2 YYDKDF (reference sequence). The CDR3 is CAASSGQGSGELFF. Here the CDR3 DNA reads TGTGCCGCCAGCAGCGGACAGGGGTCAGGGGAGCTGTTTTTT.